The 18 T cell receptor beta chains in this list originate from one sample, sequenced in a study of cytomegalovirus exposure and HLA in healthy donors. The PCR ran on 60 Vbeta and 13 Jbeta primers. The table came from immunoSEQ multiplex PCR; TCRdb's copy has only in-frame clones and leaves some out. The sample yields over 75,000 clones, over 65% seen once. Sequenced: PBMCs. All receptors come from a man aged 55 to 69 in good health and CMV-seropositive.

This clone was picked up one time. This chain links TRBV7-9 with TRBJ2-7; the match to TRBD1 covers 7 bases. Germline assignment: CDR1 SEHNR and CDR2 FQNEAQ (reference sequence). This CDR3 contains 15 residues. The junction had 7 bases not matched to a gene; V was cut back by 4 bases and J by 1 base. The CDR3 nucleotides are TGTGCCAGCAGCTCTACGACAGGGTGGTCCTACGAGCAGTACTTC. It yields the protein CASSSTTGWSYEQYF. The variable domain in full, completed from reference TRBV7-9 and TRBJ2-7, reads DTGVSQNPRHKITKRGQNVTFRCDPISEHNRLYWYRQTLGQGPEFLTYFQNEAQLEKSRLLSDRFSAERPKGSFSTLEIQRTEQGDSAMYLCASSSTTGWSYEQYFGPGTRLTVT.

J is TRBJ1-1 and V is TRBV5-1, with 8 bases matching TRBD1. This CDR3 is built from 15 residues. Germline V gene lookup returns CDR1 SGHRS and CDR2 YFSETQ. Trimming cost V 4 bases and J 5 bases; bases outside gene matches: 10. The CDR3: CASSEGQALGTEAFF. The CDR3 DNA is TGCGCCAGCAGCGAGGGACAGGCTTTGGGAACTGAAGCTTTCTTT.

The chain is built from TRBV5-4 and TRBJ2-5, with 8 bases matching TRBD1. The CDR3 runs to 16 residues. The junction had 13 bases not matched to a gene; V was cut back by 5 bases and J by 4 bases. Germline V gene sequence: CDR1 SGHNT, CDR2 YYREEE (reference sequence). CDR3 DNA: TGTGCCAGCAGACTTGGACAGGGAATATCGTCAGAGACCCAGTACTTC. Residues: CASRLGQGISSETQYF.

J is TRBJ2-3 and V is TRBV7-9, with D possibly TRBD1 on 5 matching bases. Trimming cost V 1 base and J 1 base, with 9 bases left between them. CDR1 and CDR2 from the germline V gene are SEHNR and FQNEAQ (reference sequence). The CDR3 totals 15 residues. CDR3 bases: TGTGCCAGCAGCTTAGTAGGGGCTGGCACAGATACGCAGTATTTT. Encoded protein: CASSLVGAGTDTQYF.

The chain recombines TRBV9 with TRBJ2-3, with 7 positions matching TRBD1. The germline V gene encodes CDR1 SGDLS and CDR2 YYNGEE. The CDR3 contains 14 residues. Trimming removed 4 bases from V and 6 bases from J; junction bases left unmatched: 8. The CDR3 DNA is TGTGCCAGCAGCACAGGGGTAGCATCTGATACGCAGTATTTT. Residues: CASSTGVASDTQYF.

DNA for the CDR3: TGCAGCGTTGAAGGGGCAGGGGGCGCGAGCACTGAAGCTTTCTTT. It yields the protein CSVEGAGGASTEAFF. The chain links TRBV29-1 to TRBJ1-1; 8 nucleotides match TRBD1. The germline gives CDR1 SQVTM, CDR2 ANQGSEA. Unmatched junction bases numbered 8, after V lost 1 base and J lost 4 bases. The CDR3 loop spans 15 amino acids.

The chain combines TRBV7-2 with TRBJ2-7; 7 bases fit TRBD1. Germline CDR1 and CDR2: SGHTA and FQGNSA. Trimming cost V 0 bases and J 4 bases; bases outside gene matches: 3. The CDR3 contains 14 residues. In DNA form, the CDR3 reads TGTGCCAGCAGCTTAGCGGGACAGCATTACGAGCAGTACTTC. Translation: CASSLAGQHYEQYF. The whole variable domain, remainder taken from reference TRBV7-2 and TRBJ2-7, is GAGVSQSPSNKVTEKGKDVELRCDPISGHTALYWYRQSLGQGLEFLIYFQGNSAPDKSGLPSDRFSAERTGGSVSTLTIQRTQQEDSAVYLCASSLAGQHYEQYFGPGTRLTVT.

The sample holds one count of this clone. This sequence joins TRBV5-4 and TRBJ2-5, with no clear D. The end of the DNA aligns better with TRBJ2-7, so the J call may be wrong. Germline V gives CDR1 SGHNT, CDR2 YYREEE (reference sequence). CDR3 size: 13 residues. The CDR3 DNA sequence: TGTGCCAGCAGCTTCTCAGGAACCTACGAGCAGTACTTC. The encoded protein is CASSFSGTYEQYF.

The chain is built from TRBV2 and TRBJ2-6, with a weak D call TRBD2 (6 bases). Trimming stripped 2 bases from V and 2 bases from J, with 13 bases between. The CDR3 spans 17 residues. CDR1 and CDR2 (germline): SNHLY, FYNNEI. CDR3 DNA sequence: TGTGCCAGCAGTGAATCTCTAGGAGGGGCTGGGGCCAACGTCCTGACTTTC. This sequence encodes CASSESLGGAGANVLTF.

V gene TRBV30 combines with J gene TRBJ2-7, with 10 bases identical to TRBD1. CDR1 is GTSNPN and CDR2 is SVGIG in the germline V gene (reference sequence). V shed 7 bases, J shed 6 bases, and the junction held 12 bases outside the gene matches. This CDR3 comprises 14 residues. In DNA form, the CDR3 reads TGTGCCTTTTCAGGAGGGGACAGGGGTAGCGAGCAGTACTTC. Amino acids: CAFSGGDRGSEQYF.

The rearrangement uses TRBV11-2 and TRBJ2-1; TRBD2 matches 8 bases. After removal of 5 bases from V and 6 bases from J, the junction contained 9 bases not matched to a gene. Germline V gene lookup returns CDR1 SGHAT and CDR2 FQNNGV. The CDR3 length is 15 residues. The CDR3: CASSLNGGERNEQFF. CDR3 DNA: TGTGCCAGCAGCCTCAACGGGGGGGAGCGCAATGAGCAGTTCTTC.

This chain links TRBV10-3 with TRBJ2-4; D is perhaps TRBD1 (5 bases). CDR3 length: 16 residues. Germline values: CDR1 ENHRY, CDR2 SYGVKD. Deletions cut 0 bases from V and 2 bases from J, with 11 bases between. CDR3 nucleotides: TGTGCCATCAGTGAGTCCACAGGAGAGCCCAAAAACATTCAGTACTTC. Encoded protein: CAISESTGEPKNIQYF.

The chain joins TRBV6-5 to TRBJ2-5; 8 nucleotides agree with TRBD1. The J call is uncertain, as TRBJ2-7 better fits the DNA end. The germline V gene encodes CDR1 MNHEY and CDR2 SVGAGI. The CDR3 is 13 amino acids. The CDR3 bases are TGTGCCAGCAGTTACTTACAGGGGGGCGAGCAGTACTTC. It codes for CASSYLQGGEQYF.

The chain employs TRBV25-1 and TRBJ1-6; 8 positions match TRBD1. V shed 4 bases and J 8 bases; nucleotides not matched to a gene: 4. The germline gives CDR1 MGHDK, CDR2 SYGVNS. This CDR3 is built from 14 residues. Here the CDR3 DNA reads TGTGCCAGCAGTGGACGGGACAGGTATTCACCCCTCCACTTT. It is translated as CASSGRDRYSPLHF.

The chain is built from TRBV30 and TRBJ2-2; 9 nucleotides match TRBD1. This CDR3 comprises 14 residues. Germline V gene data show CDR1 as GTSNPN and CDR2 as SVGIG (reference sequence). Unmatched junction bases numbered 7, after V lost 4 bases and J lost 7 bases. The CDR3 region is CAWTRGTGSGELFF. CDR3 DNA: TGTGCCTGGACTCGCGGGACAGGGAGCGGGGAGCTGTTTTTT.

The chain joins TRBV30 to TRBJ2-3; no clear D gene. Germline loops: CDR1 GTSNPN, CDR2 SVGIG (reference sequence). The ends were cut back, 0 bases at V and 6 bases at J, with 4 bases in the middle. The CDR3 runs 11 residues. CDR3 residues: CAWSVSDTQYF. The CDR3 DNA follows: TGTGCCTGGAGTGTATCTGATACGCAGTATTTT.

In its sample, this clone was seen a few times. The chain couples TRBV5-6 to TRBJ1-1; a weak D match, TRBD1 (6 bases). Trimming stripped 0 bases from V and 10 bases from J, with 13 bases between. Germline CDR1 reads SGHDT; CDR2 reads YYEEEE. The CDR3 is made up of 13 amino acids. CDR3 protein: CASSLGGRGVAFF. The CDR3 DNA sequence: TGTGCCAGCAGCTTGGGGGGGCGCGGAGTAGCTTTCTTT.

This rearrangement joins TRBV2 to TRBJ2-7; the match to TRBD1 covers 9 bases. The CDR3 length is 19 residues. CDR1 is SNHLY and CDR2 is FYNNEI in the germline V gene. V shed 5 bases, J shed 6 bases, and the junction held 23 bases outside the gene matches. CDR3 sequence (DNA): TGTGCCAGCAGTCGGACTACTTGGACAGGGGCGAGCGGGTCCGGCGAGCAGTACTTC. Its translation is CASSRTTWTGASGSGEQYF. Full variable domain (missing parts from reference TRBV2 and TRBJ2-7): EPEVTQTPSHQVTQMGQEVILRCVPISNHLYFYWYRQILGQKVEFLVSFYNNEISEKSEIFDDQFSVERPDGSNFTLKIRSTKLEDSAMYFCASSRTTWTGASGSGEQYFGPGTRLTVT.